Listed here are 24 T cell receptor beta chains from one sample, sequenced in a study of shared clonotypes between healthy human individuals. Method: immunoSEQ multiplex PCR; TCRdb's copy keeps in-frame clones and lacks some. The profile shows under 1,100,000 clones, about 80% of them singletons. Sequencing was done on a sample of memory CD4+ T cells from PBMCs. The subset is: CD45RA-negative fraction. The receptors derive from a man between 18 and 35 years old in good health. Some clones in this sample may be carry-over from other donors' samples.

The chain employs TRBV11-1 and TRBJ2-1, with 16 bases fitting TRBD2. Germline-derived CDR1 and CDR2 are SGHAT and FQDESV (reference sequence). This CDR3 has 15 amino acids. The ends lost 3 bases at V and 8 bases at J; junction bases unmatched: 1. The CDR3 bases are TGTGCCAGCAGCTTCGGGACTAGCGGGAGGGATGAGCAGTTCTTC. It is translated as CASSFGTSGRDEQFF.

This clone was seen only once. The rearrangement joins TRBV28 to TRBJ2-7, with 8 positions matching TRBD1. CDR1 and CDR2 (germline): MDHEN, SYDVKM. The CDR3 consists of 13 residues. The J segment lost 2 bases and the V segment lost 5 bases, leaving 2 bases of the junction unmatched. The CDR3 here is CASSPDRAYEQYF. The CDR3 coding sequence is TGTGCCAGCAGTCCGGACAGGGCCTACGAGCAGTACTTC.

V gene TRBV7-7 combines with J gene TRBJ2-3; D perhaps matches TRBD1 (6 bases). Per germline, CDR1 SSHAT and CDR2 FNYEAQ (reference sequence). V shed 3 bases and J shed 0 bases, with 10 bases lying between them. CDR3 size: 15 residues. CDR3 nucleotide sequence: TGTGCCAGCAGCTTGGGACACGCCAGCACAGATACGCAGTATTTT. Its protein product is CASSLGHASTDTQYF.

This clone was seen only once. The V call is TRBV14, the J call TRBJ2-7; 9 positions match TRBD2. V shed 1 base and J 5 bases; nucleotides not matched to a gene: 6. CDR3 size: 15 residues. CDR1 and CDR2 (germline): SGHDN, FVKESK. CDR3 sequence (DNA): TGTGCCAGCAGCCAAGGGCGGGAGGGCCCCCACGAGCAGTACTTC. As protein: CASSQGREGPHEQYF.

This chain uses TRBV7-9 with TRBJ2-7; 7 positions match TRBD1. The CDR3 runs 15 residues. Per germline, CDR1 SEHNR and CDR2 FQNEAQ (reference sequence). Trimming took 4 bases from V and 3 from J; bases not matched to a gene: 9. The CDR3 here is CASSSTTGSHYEQYF. CDR3 in DNA: TGTGCCAGCAGCTCTACGACAGGGAGCCACTACGAGCAGTACTTC.

Only a few counts were recorded for this clone. The chain is built from TRBV2 and TRBJ2-7; D perhaps matches TRBD1 (5 bases). The CDR3 runs 14 residues. The germline V gene has CDR1 SNHLY and CDR2 FYNNEI. The germline V and J ends were trimmed by 3 bases and 3 bases, with 12 bases remaining between them. CDR3 in DNA: TGTGCCAGCAGTGAGGGGCTCCCGGTCTACGAGCAGTACTTC. Encoded protein: CASSEGLPVYEQYF.

This sequence joins TRBV4-2 and TRBJ2-5, with 10 bases aligning to TRBD2. Germline CDR1 LGHNA, CDR2 YNFKEQ. V lost 2 bases to trimming and J lost 5 bases; unmatched junction nucleotides: 8. The CDR3 is made up of 16 amino acids. The chain's CDR3 is CASSQSSSGSAETQYF. The CDR3 DNA is TGTGCCAGCAGCCAATCGTCTAGCGGGAGCGCGGAGACCCAGTACTTC.

The chain employs TRBV18 and TRBJ2-7; 12 bases match TRBD2. CDR1 and CDR2 (germline): KGHSH, LQKENI. This CDR3 spans 16 amino acids. Losses at the gene ends were 3 bases for V and 7 bases for J; bases not matched to a gene: 10. CDR3 loop: CASSPDVTSGRGEQYF. The CDR3 nucleotides read TGTGCCAGCTCACCGGACGTGACTAGCGGGAGAGGTGAGCAGTACTTC.

The chain links TRBV5-4 to TRBJ2-1, with TRBD2 matching over 9 bases. This CDR3 has 15 residues. The junction had 3 bases not matched to a gene; V was cut back by 5 bases and J by 0 bases. CDR1 and CDR2 from the germline V gene are SGHNT and YYREEE (reference sequence). The CDR3, as DNA: TGTGCCAGCAGGACTAGCGGAAGCTCCTACAATGAGCAGTTCTTC. Encoded protein: CASRTSGSSYNEQFF.

The rearrangement joins TRBV5-4 to TRBJ2-7; 8 bases align to TRBD2. Germline V gene data show CDR1 as SGHNT and CDR2 as YYREEE (reference sequence). The V and J ends lost 0 bases and 7 bases, in that order; junction bases with no gene match: 12. CDR3 length: 16 residues. The CDR3 nucleotides are TGTGCCAGCAGCTTGGGCTATGCGGGGGGTCTGGTTGAGCAGTACTTC. Its protein product is CASSLGYAGGLVEQYF.

V usage is TRBV19 and J usage is TRBJ2-5; a possible D gene is TRBD1 (7 bases). Trimming stripped 7 bases from V and 4 bases from J, with 13 bases between. The length of the CDR3 is 13 residues. Germline lookup yields CDR1 LNHDA and CDR2 SQIVND (reference sequence). CDR3 sequence: CASTDQGGETQYF. The CDR3 nucleotides read TGTGCCAGTACAGACCAGGGGGGAGAGACCCAGTACTTC.

The chain recombines TRBV5-1 with TRBJ2-7, with TRBD2 matching 10 bases. The length of the CDR3 is 15 residues. CDR1 is SGHRS, CDR2 YFSETQ, per germline. The J segment lost 2 bases and the V segment lost 6 bases, leaving 8 bases of the junction unmatched. CDR3 region: CASTNPGTSAYEQYF. DNA for the CDR3: TGCGCCAGCACCAACCCCGGGACTAGCGCCTACGAGCAGTACTTC.

The chain carries TRBV20-1 and TRBJ1-3; D remains unclear. This CDR3 contains 11 residues. Germline assignment: CDR1 DFQATT and CDR2 SNEGSKA (reference sequence). V shed 6 bases and J shed 2 bases, with 5 bases lying between them. The CDR3 region has the DNA TGCAGTGCCCTAACTGGAAACACCATATATTTT. It encodes CSALTGNTIYF.

The chain recombines TRBV2 with TRBJ2-1; D remains ambiguous. Germline V lookup: CDR1 SNHLY, CDR2 FYNNEI. Trimming took off 1 base at V and 10 bases at J, with 11 bases between the two ends. The CDR3 consists of 13 residues. CDR3 region: CASSEEGIGEQFF. CDR3 in DNA: TGTGCCAGCAGTGAAGAGGGAATAGGCGAGCAGTTCTTC.

The chain links TRBV5-5 to TRBJ1-2; no reliable D call. Trimming pared 4 bases from V and 4 bases from J, leaving 8 bases between. The germline V gene encodes CDR1 SGHKS and CDR2 YYEKEE (reference sequence). The CDR3 spans 12 residues. CDR3 region: CASSRRSYGYTF. DNA of the CDR3: TGTGCCAGCAGCAGACGGAGCTATGGCTACACCTTC.

The chain joins TRBV28 to TRBJ2-1, with TRBD2 matching 10 bases. This CDR3 comprises 14 residues. The germline V gene encodes CDR1 MDHEN and CDR2 SYDVKM. Losses at the gene ends were 5 bases for V and 9 bases for J; bases not matched to a gene: 7. This chain's CDR3 is CASSTNSGRSEQFF. In DNA form, the CDR3 reads TGTGCCAGCAGTACAAATAGCGGGAGGAGTGAGCAGTTCTTC.

The V gene is TRBV15, the J gene TRBJ1-2; TRBD1 agrees at 7 bases. Germline CDR1 LNHNV, CDR2 YYDKDF (reference sequence). J lost 4 bases, V lost 5 bases, and 4 bases had no gene match. The CDR3 runs 13 residues. The CDR3 DNA reads TGTGCCACCAGCCCACAGGGGATCTATGGCTACACCTTC. Amino acids: CATSPQGIYGYTF. Full variable domain (outside the CDR3, taken from reference TRBV15 and TRBJ1-2): DAMVIQNPRYQVTQFGKPVTLSCSQTLNHNVMYWYQQKSSQAPKLLFHYYDKDFNNEADTPDNFQSRRPNTSFCFLDIRSPGLGDTAMYLCATSPQGIYGYTFGSGTRLTVV.

The chain employs TRBV13 and TRBJ2-6; no definite D call. The germline gives CDR1 PRHDT, CDR2 FYEKMQ (reference sequence). The CDR3 runs to 17 residues. Trimming pared 1 base from V and 2 bases from J, leaving 12 bases between. CDR3 region: CASSLARFRPGANVLTF. The CDR3 DNA sequence: TGTGCCAGCAGCTTAGCGCGATTTCGGCCTGGGGCCAACGTCCTGACTTTC. The whole variable domain, filled in from reference TRBV13 and TRBJ2-6, reads AAGVIQSPRHLIKEKRETATLKCYPIPRHDTVYWYQQGPGQDPQFLISFYEKMQSDKGSIPDRFSAQQFSDYHSELNMSSLELGDSALYFCASSLARFRPGANVLTFGAGSRLTVL.

This rearrangement joins TRBV6-4 to TRBJ2-1; D perhaps matches TRBD2 (6 bases). Germline V gives CDR1 MRHNA, CDR2 SNTAGT. There are 15 residues in the CDR3. V was clipped by 4 bases and J by 4 bases, with 14 bases between them. CDR3 DNA sequence: TGTGCCAGCAGTGTATCGGCTAGCGAATACAATGAGCAGTTCTTC. Its protein is CASSVSASEYNEQFF.

V and J are TRBV5-1 and TRBJ2-7, with a weak D call TRBD2 (5 bases). Per germline, CDR1 SGHRS and CDR2 YFSETQ. This CDR3 is built from 15 residues. The V and J ends lost 3 bases and 3 bases respectively, with 16 bases between them. The CDR3, as DNA: TGCGCCAGCAGCTCTCATGGACCGGGAAGCTACGAGCAGTACTTC. As protein: CASSSHGPGSYEQYF.

The J gene is TRBJ1-3, the V gene TRBV2; D may be TRBD1 (6 bases). Germline values: CDR1 SNHLY, CDR2 FYNNEI. The CDR3 runs 15 residues. Trimming took off 0 bases at V and 11 bases at J, with 17 bases between the two ends. The CDR3 coding sequence is TGTGCCAGCAGTGAAGCCTGGAGGGGGACATCCGCCATATATTTT. Its protein product is CASSEAWRGTSAIYF.

This clone was observed a handful of times. Other nucleotide sequences from this sample produce the same CDR3. J is TRBJ2-2 and V is TRBV30, with D hard to call. The germline CDR1 and CDR2 sequences are GTSNPN and SVGIG (reference sequence). The V and J ends lost 0 bases and 4 bases respectively, with 6 bases between them. The CDR3 has 13 amino acids. DNA for the CDR3: TGTGCCTGGAGTGTACGAGCCACCGGGGAGCTGTTTTTT. Amino acids: CAWSVRATGELFF.

CDR3 in DNA: TGTGCCAGCAGGGCGGGACTAGCGGGAGGCAAGTTCTTC. Its translation is CASRAGLAGGKFF. The J gene is TRBJ2-1, the V gene TRBV2; 15 bases map to TRBD2. CDR1 and CDR2 (germline): SNHLY, FYNNEI. J gave up 14 bases and V 6 bases, and 5 bases lay outside the gene matches. The CDR3 is 13 residues long.

As regards this clone: The sample has other DNA sequences that encode this CDR3 too. The chain combines TRBV5-1 with TRBJ2-7; 14 bases align to TRBD2. The CDR3 sequence is 15 residues long. The V segment lost 4 bases and the J segment 2 bases; nucleotides outside the gene matches: 2. Germline V gene sequence: CDR1 SGHRS, CDR2 YFSETQ. The CDR3 region is CASSLGLAGAYEQYF. The DNA for the CDR3 is TGCGCCAGCAGCCTGGGACTAGCGGGAGCCTACGAGCAGTACTTC.